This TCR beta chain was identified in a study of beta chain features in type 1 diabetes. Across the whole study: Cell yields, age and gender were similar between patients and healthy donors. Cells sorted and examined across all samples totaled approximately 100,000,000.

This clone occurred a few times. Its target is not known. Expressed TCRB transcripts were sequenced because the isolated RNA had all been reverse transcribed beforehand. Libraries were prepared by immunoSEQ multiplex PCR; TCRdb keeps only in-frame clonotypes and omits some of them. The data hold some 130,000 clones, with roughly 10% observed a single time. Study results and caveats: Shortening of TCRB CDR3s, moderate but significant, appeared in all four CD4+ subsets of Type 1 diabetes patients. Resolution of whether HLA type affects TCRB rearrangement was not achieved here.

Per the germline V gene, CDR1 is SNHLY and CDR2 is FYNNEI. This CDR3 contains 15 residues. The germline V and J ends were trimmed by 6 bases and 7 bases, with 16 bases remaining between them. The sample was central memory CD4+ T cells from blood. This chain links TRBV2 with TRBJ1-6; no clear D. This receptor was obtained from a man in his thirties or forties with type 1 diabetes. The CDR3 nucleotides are TGTGCCAGCAGCGCCGGGAGGGCCCTCAATTCACCCCTCCACTTT. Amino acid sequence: CASSAGRALNSPLHF.